A selection of T cell receptor beta chains follows, all from one sample in a study of identical twins. TCRdb recomputed calls from the 5' RACE reads with MiXCR, one row per CDR3 protein. There are 1.5 million to 2 million distinct CDR3 sequences in the sample; roughly 35% occur only once, and 0.25% to 0.3% lies in the top ten. The sequenced sample was cord blood. These receptors all come from a newborn girl in good health. The CDR3 runs from the conserved cysteine through the conserved F or W. The D gene is left open where the match is weak. Clone size is shown for a subset of rows, as once, few, many or a class of expanded clone.

d_call clone_size j_call v_call cdr3_nt cdr3_aa
NA NA TRBJ1-2 TRBV20-1 TGCAGTGCCCCCGGGGAATTCTATGGCTACACCTTC CSAPGEFYGYTF
NA few TRBJ1-1 TRBV18 TGTGCCAGCTCACCAGGGGTTGAAGCTTTCTTT CASSPGVEAFF
NA few TRBJ2-3 TRBV5-1 TGCGCCAGCAGCCTGTTTCCAGCGACAGCCTCCACAGATACGCAGTATTTT CASSLFPATASTDTQYF
NA NA TRBJ1-3 TRBV20-1 TGCAGTGCTAGAGATCTAACAACTGGAAACACCATATATTTT CSARDLTTGNTIYF
NA NA TRBJ2-4 TRBV7-2 TGTGCCAGCAGCTTAACGGATAAAAACATTCAGTACTTC CASSLTDKNIQYF
NA NA TRBJ2-7 TRBV20-1 TGCAGTGCTAGAGAACGAGATCTATGGACCTACGAGCAGTACTTC CSARERDLWTYEQYF
TRBD1 NA TRBJ1-4 TRBV20-1 TGCAGTACTATTAACAGGGGGCGAGGTGAAAAACTGTTTTTT CSTINRGRGEKLFF
TRBD1 many TRBJ2-7 TRBV9 TGTGCCAGCAGCGTAGGACAGGGTCTCAGCTACGAGCAGTACTTC CASSVGQGLSYEQYF
NA NA TRBJ2-5 TRBV10-3 TGTGCCACAAGCGGCCGCCACGGTCGGGAGCAGTACTTC CATSGRHGREQYF
NA NA TRBJ2-2 TRBV6-1 TGTGCCAGCAGTCCCATCTTATTCAACACCGGGGAGCTGTTTTTT CASSPILFNTGELFF
NA NA TRBJ2-3 TRBV20-1 TGCAGTGCTCCAGGCCTCGGGGGGCCGGTCGCAGATACGCAGTATTTT CSAPGLGGPVADTQYF
TRBD2 NA TRBJ2-3 TRBV4-1 TGCGCCAGCAGCCCCCTGAGTAGTAGCGGGAGGGATACGCAGTATTTT CASSPLSSSGRDTQYF
NA few TRBJ2-7 TRBV20-1 TGCAGTGCTAGAAAGACCGGGGTGGGTTACGAGCAGTACTTC CSARKTGVGYEQYF
TRBD2 few TRBJ2-3 TRBV7-2 TGTGCCAGCAGCTTAAAGGGCGACGGACTAGCGGGAGCCACAGATACGCAGTATTTT CASSLKGDGLAGATDTQYF
NA NA TRBJ1-2 TRBV7-2 TGTGCCAGCAGCTTAGCTGGAGGGGCGCGTCGCTATGGCTACACCTTC CASSLAGGARRYGYTF
NA few TRBJ1-2 TRBV15 TGTGCCACCAGCAGGAAGGGCATCACTAACTATGGCTACACCTTC CATSRKGITNYGYTF
NA NA TRBJ2-7 TRBV27 TGTGCCAGCAGTTTAGGCTGGTACAATGAGCAGTACTTC CASSLGWYNEQYF
NA few TRBJ2-5 TRBV6-5 TGTGCCAGACCCCAGATAGGGGGGACCCAGTACTTC CARPQIGGTQYF
NA NA TRBJ1-2 TRBV7-9 TGTGCCAGCAGCTTAGCGACGGGAACCAACTATGGCTACACCTTC CASSLATGTNYGYTF
NA NA TRBJ2-7 TRBV11-2 TGTGCCAGCAGCTCCCGGACTACCTCCTACGAGCAGTACTTC CASSSRTTSYEQYF
TRBD2 NA TRBJ2-1 TRBV4-2 TGTGCCAGCAGCCAAGGGCCTAGCGGGGTGTCCTACAATGAGCAGTTCTTC CASSQGPSGVSYNEQFF
TRBD1 NA TRBJ2-6 TRBV27 TGTGCCAGCAGTTCGAGAAGGACAGGGCCACTCTCTGGGGCCAACGTCCTGACTTTC CASSSRRTGPLSGANVLTF
TRBD1 NA TRBJ2-4 TRBV7-2 TGTGCCAGCAGCACTCAGGGGGCGCGGAGCATTCAGTACTTC CASSTQGARSIQYF
TRBD2 few TRBJ2-7 TRBV7-8 TGTGCCAGCAGCTTAGAGGTTTTTCAACTAGCGGTTAACGAGCAGTACTTC CASSLEVFQLAVNEQYF
NA NA TRBJ2-7 TRBV12-3/TRBV12-4 TGTGCCAGCAGTTTGAGTCAGGGCGAGCAGTACTTC CASSLSQGEQYF
NA many TRBJ2-3 TRBV20-1 TGCAGTGCCCAAACGGGAGAGGATCGAGATACGCAGTATTTT CSAQTGEDRDTQYF
TRBD1 few TRBJ1-6 TRBV28 TGTGCCAGCAGTTTATCGGCAGGGGGCTATTCACCCCTCCACTTT CASSLSAGGYSPLHF
TRBD2 NA TRBJ2-1 TRBV4-1 TGCGCCAGCAGCCAAAGTGGACTAGCGATTCAGTTCTTC CASSQSGLAIQFF
TRBD1 few TRBJ1-6 TRBV20-1 TGCAGTGGAAGGGCGGGGACAGTCAGATCACCCCTCCACTTT CSGRAGTVRSPLHF
TRBD1 NA TRBJ1-2 TRBV6-5 TGTGCCGGCAGCAAAAGACAGGGTGGAAACTATGGCTACACCTTC CAGSKRQGGNYGYTF
TRBD1 few TRBJ1-4 TRBV12-3/TRBV12-4 TGTGCCAGCAGTTCCCCGGGACAGGGGGCTGAAAAACTGTTTTTT CASSSPGQGAEKLFF
NA few TRBJ1-1 TRBV12-3/TRBV12-4 TGTGCCAGCAGTCCAGGGGTGTCTGAAGCTTTCTTT CASSPGVSEAFF
TRBD1 NA TRBJ2-1 TRBV28 TGTGCCTGCCGCCCGGGACAGGGGGCTTTCCTTACCTACAATGAGCAGTTCTTC CACRPGQGAFLTYNEQFF
TRBD2 few TRBJ2-4 TRBV4-2 TGTGCCAGCAGCCAAGATCAGGCTAGCGGGAGTAACATTCAGTACTTC CASSQDQASGSNIQYF
TRBD2 NA TRBJ2-1 TRBV4-1 TGCGCCAGCAGCCAATATGAGGAGCGGGGGGGACACAATGAGCAGTTCTTC CASSQYEERGGHNEQFF
TRBD1 few TRBJ1-1 TRBV18 TGTGCCAGCTCACCACAGGGGGCTGCGAACACTGAAGCTTTCTTT CASSPQGAANTEAFF
NA few TRBJ2-3 TRBV20-1 TGCAGTGCTAGGGTGGGGAGAGGGACAGATACGCAGTATTTT CSARVGRGTDTQYF
NA once TRBJ1-1 TRBV12-3/TRBV12-4 TGTGCCAGCAGTCAATGGGACGACCAGGGAGAAGCTTTCTTT CASSQWDDQGEAFF
NA many TRBJ2-5 TRBV29-1 TGCAGCGTTGAGAGACCCTTACAGGGTTTCGAGACCCAGTACTTC CSVERPLQGFETQYF
TRBD2 NA TRBJ2-3 TRBV5-1 TGCGCCAGCGGATACAGGGAACTAGCGGGAGGGCCCGGCACAGATACGCAGTATTTT CASGYRELAGGPGTDTQYF
TRBD2 NA TRBJ2-1 TRBV20-1 TGCAGTGCTAGAATACCTAGCGGGAGTCCTGAGCAGTTCTTC CSARIPSGSPEQFF